This T cell receptor (beta chain) stems from a study of brain T cells in children with intractable seizures. Findings of the study overall: Clones missing pre-surgery may reflect undersampling of that blood sample.

Libraries were prepared by immunoSEQ multiplex PCR; TCRdb keeps only in-frame clonotypes and omits some of them. The top ten hold about 23% of the sample, which has around 80,000 clones, about 90% seen once. As to this clone: Its target is not known.

This CDR3 is built from 13 residues. V was clipped by 5 bases and J by 1 base, with 9 bases between them. Germline lookup yields CDR1 KGHSH and CDR2 LQKENI. Only cases whose brain tissue showed the highest T cell transcript signatures were sequenced. Before surgery, patients took at least one anti-epileptic drug. The chain recombines TRBV18 with TRBJ2-7, with no clear D. The clonotype originates from a girl aged 2-10 years with Rasmussen encephalitis and intractable seizures. The input for sequencing was peripheral blood, taken at surgery. CDR3 nucleotides: TGTGCCAGCTCAAAGGACGGATCCTACGAGCAGTACTTC. Amino acid sequence: CASSKDGSYEQYF. Together with reference TRBV18 and TRBJ2-7, the CDR3 gives the full variable domain: NAGVMQNPRHLVRRRGQEARLRCSPMKGHSHVYWYRQLPEEGLKFMVYLQKENIIDESGMPKERFSAEFPKEGPSILRIQQVVRGDSAAYFCASSKDGSYEQYFGPGTRLTVT.